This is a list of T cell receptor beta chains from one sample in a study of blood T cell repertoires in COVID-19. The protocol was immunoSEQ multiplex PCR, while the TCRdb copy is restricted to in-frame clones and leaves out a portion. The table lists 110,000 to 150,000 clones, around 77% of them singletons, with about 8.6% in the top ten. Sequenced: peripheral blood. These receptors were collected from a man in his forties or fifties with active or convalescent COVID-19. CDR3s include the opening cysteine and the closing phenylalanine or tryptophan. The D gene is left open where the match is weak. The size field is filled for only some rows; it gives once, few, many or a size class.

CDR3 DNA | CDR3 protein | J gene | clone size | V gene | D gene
TGTGCCAGCAGGGAGAGAGGGTTCGGGGCCAACGTCCTGACTTTC | CASRERGFGANVLTF | TRBJ2-6 | - | TRBV13 | -
TGCGCCAGCAGCTTGGGACAGTGGGATAATGAAAAACTGTTTTTT | CASSLGQWDNEKLFF | TRBJ1-4 | - | TRBV5-1 | -
TGTGCCAGCAGGGGAGGGACAGGAGGGACTGAAGCTTTCTTT | CASRGGTGGTEAFF | TRBJ1-1 | - | TRBV9 | TRBD1
TGTGCCAGCAGTGACGCGACAGGGGAGGCTGAAGCTTTCTTT | CASSDATGEAEAFF | TRBJ1-1 | few | TRBV6-1 | TRBD1
TGTGCCAGCAGCTCTGAGACTAGCTACGAGCAGTACTTC | CASSSETSYEQYF | TRBJ2-7 | few | TRBV7-6 | -
TGTGCCAGCAGTTTACTAGCGGGAGACGATGAGCAGTTCTTC | CASSLLAGDDEQFF | TRBJ2-1 | - | TRBV2 | TRBD2
TGTGCCAGCAGACAGGGGAAGTATGAAAAACTGTTTTTT | CASRQGKYEKLFF | TRBJ1-4 | few | TRBV25-1 | TRBD1
TGTGCCAGCATCAAGGAAGCGGGAGCCGGGGAGCTGTTTTTT | CASIKEAGAGELFF | TRBJ2-2 | - | TRBV6-6 | TRBD2
TGCGCCAGCAGTCACGCAGAACGACGGGAGACTAGCGGGAGTGATACGCAGTATTTT | CASSHAERRETSGSDTQYF | TRBJ2-3 | - | TRBV23-1 | TRBD2
TGTGCCAGCAGCTACCTAGGCAATGAGCAGTTCTTC | CASSYLGNEQFF | TRBJ2-1 | - | TRBV7-9 | -
TGTGCCACCAGCAATCCTAGGAAACAGGGGATATTCGAGACCCAGTACTTC | CATSNPRKQGIFETQYF | TRBJ2-5 | - | TRBV15 | TRBD1
TGTGCCAGCAGCTTAGGACAGGGTTTGGACACCATATATTTT | CASSLGQGLDTIYF | TRBJ1-3 | - | TRBV7-8 | TRBD1
TGTGCCAGCACGCAGGGCGGTCGTGGTCAGCCCCAGCATTTT | CASTQGGRGQPQHF | TRBJ1-5 | - | TRBV28 | -
TGTGCCAGCAGCCGGGAGGGAGGTGAGCAGTTCTTC | CASSREGGEQFF | TRBJ2-1 | - | TRBV6-5 | TRBD2